Sequencing of this T cell receptor beta chain was carried out in a study of CD8 T cells in Susac syndrome. CDR1 SGHVS and CDR2 FNYEAQ come from the germline V gene. The CDR3 contains 14 residues. The ends were cut back, 0 bases at V and 1 base at J, with 5 bases in the middle. The patients with Susac syndrome were individuals who fulfilled the recently defined diagnostic criteria for disease that was either definite or probable. Roughly 0.45 to 1 ug RNA was reverse transcribed with random hexamers. TCRdb reprocessed the immunoSEQ multiplex PCR reads via MiXCR and lists one record per CDR3 protein. This sample has tens of thousands of distinct CDR3 sequences, with 95% to 96% found just once.

Sequenced material: CD8+ T cells from PBMCs. This sequence originates from a human donor with Susac syndrome. The chain joins TRBV7-6 to TRBJ2-3; D is unclear. The CDR3 region is CASSLAEGTDTQYF. DNA of the CDR3: TGTGCCAGCAGCTTAGCGGAAGGCACAGATACGCAGTATTTT.